This T cell receptor beta chain was documented in a study of OX40 agonist ivuxolimab in advanced cancers. Study summary: Partial responses were seen in three patients, one with hepatocellular carcinoma and two with cutaneous melanoma.

This CDR3 has 12 amino acids. Germline lookup yields CDR1 SGDLS and CDR2 YYNGEE. Trimming removed 1 base at V and 7 bases at J, with 5 bases between. Points on this clone: Its matching antigen is unknown.

The table came from immunoSEQ multiplex PCR; TCRdb's copy has only in-frame clones and leaves some out. The repertoire has roughly 35,000 clones, approximately 92% of them found once; the top ten carry roughly a third. Regarding the study as a whole: At 0.1 to 3.0 mg/kg and by week 6, clonal expansion occurred in CD4+ and CD8+ blood T cells.

The material sequenced was CD4+ or CD8+ T cells sorted from blood, taken in a trial of the OX40 agonist ivuxolimab. This receptor was obtained from an adult with an advanced solid tumor such as melanoma, head and neck, liver or kidney cancer. The chain uses TRBV9 and TRBJ2-2; D remains unclear. CDR3 DNA sequence: TGTGCCAGCAGCGTAAGTGGCGGGGAGCTGTTTTTT. It specifies CASSVSGGELFF.